These 3 T cell receptor beta chains were all obtained from the same sample, sequenced in a study of human CD8 memory T cell subsets. UMI-labeled 5' RACE generated the TCR beta libraries. From its re-call of the 5' RACE reads, TCRdb lists each CDR3 protein once, without DNA. The sample data list about 17,000 distinct CDR3 sequences. Material for sequencing was CD8+ stem-like memory T cells (TSCM and TCM) sorted from PBMCs. The sample's subset: stem-like memory CD8 T cells (TSTEM), CCR7+ PD-1- TIGIT-. The receptor set was obtained from a human donor in good health.

This clonotype counts as medium-sized (0.01 to 0.1%) by frequency. The gene calls are TRBV28 and TRBJ2-2; TCRdb picks TRBD2, but there is no DNA to check that call. Looked up from germline, CDR1 is MDHEN and CDR2 is SYDVKM. The CDR3 consists of 14 residues. CDR3 sequence reads: CASRGGGGTGELFF.

This clonotype shows up as medium-sized by frequency. V is TRBV2 and J is TRBJ1-6; the TRBD1 assignment by TCRdb is unverifiable without DNA. The CDR3 consists of 14 residues. Germline CDR1 is SNHLY and CDR2 is FYNNEI. Here the CDR3 reads CASKQGRNNSPLHF.

The chain carries TRBV29-1 and TRBJ1-2. Germline lookup yields CDR1 SQVTM and CDR2 ANQGSEA. The CDR3 runs to 14 residues. The CDR3 loop is CSVPPGLPSSGYTF.